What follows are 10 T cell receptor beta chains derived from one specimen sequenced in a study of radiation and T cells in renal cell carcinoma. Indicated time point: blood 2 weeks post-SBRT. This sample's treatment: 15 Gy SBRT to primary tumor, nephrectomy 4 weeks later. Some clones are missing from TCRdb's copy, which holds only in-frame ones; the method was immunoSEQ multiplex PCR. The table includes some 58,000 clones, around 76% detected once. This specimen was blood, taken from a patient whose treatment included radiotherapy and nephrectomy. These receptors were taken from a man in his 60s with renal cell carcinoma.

CDR3 residues: CASSDDAGYEQYF. The DNA of the CDR3 is TGTGCCAGCAGTGACGATGCGGGATACGAGCAGTACTTC. This chain joins TRBV9 and TRBJ2-7, with D perhaps matching TRBD2 (6 bases). V lost 5 bases, J lost 4 bases, and 13 bases lay in between. Germline-derived CDR1 and CDR2 are SGDLS and YYNGEE. The CDR3 runs to 13 residues. Full variable domain (missing parts from reference TRBV9 and TRBJ2-7): DSGVTQTPKHLITATGQRVTLRCSPRSGDLSVYWYQQSLDQGLQFLIQYYNGEERAKGNILERFSAQQFPDLHSELNLSSLELGDSALYFCASSDDAGYEQYFGPGTRLTVT.

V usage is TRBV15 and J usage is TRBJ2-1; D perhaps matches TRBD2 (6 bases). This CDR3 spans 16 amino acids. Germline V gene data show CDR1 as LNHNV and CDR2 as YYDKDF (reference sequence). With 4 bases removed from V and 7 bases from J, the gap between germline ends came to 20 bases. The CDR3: CATSTPLGLPRNEQFF. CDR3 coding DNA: TGTGCCACCAGCACACCCTTGGGACTCCCCCGGAATGAGCAGTTCTTC.

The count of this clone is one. The CDR3 spells CASTRTSGGARGETQYF. The CDR3 nucleotides read TGTGCCAGCACCCGGACTAGCGGGGGGGCCCGTGGGGAGACCCAGTACTTC. The rearrangement links TRBV7-6 to TRBJ2-5; 15 positions agree with TRBD2. CDR3 size: 17 residues. V trimming: 7 bases; J trimming: 5 bases; junction bases outside the gene matches: 11. Germline CDR1 is SGHVS and CDR2 is FNYEAQ.

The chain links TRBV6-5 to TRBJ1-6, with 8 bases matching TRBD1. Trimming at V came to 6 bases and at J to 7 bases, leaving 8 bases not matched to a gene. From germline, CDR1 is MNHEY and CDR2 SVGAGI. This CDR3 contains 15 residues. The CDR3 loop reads CASRKGQGGNSPLHF. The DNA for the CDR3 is TGTGCCAGCAGAAAAGGACAGGGAGGCAATTCACCCCTCCACTTT.

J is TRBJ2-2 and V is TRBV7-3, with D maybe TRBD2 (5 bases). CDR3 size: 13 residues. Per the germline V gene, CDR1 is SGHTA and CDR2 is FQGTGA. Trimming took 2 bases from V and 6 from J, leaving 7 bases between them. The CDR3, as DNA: TGTGCCAGCAGCTTAGAAGCGGCCGGGGAGCTGTTTTTT. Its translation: CASSLEAAGELFF. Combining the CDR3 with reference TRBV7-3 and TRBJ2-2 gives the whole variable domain GAGVSQTPSNKVTEKGKYVELRCDPISGHTALYWYRQSLGQGPEFLIYFQGTGAADDSGLPNDRFFAVRPEGSVSTLKIQRTERGDSAVYLCASSLEAAGELFFGEGSRLTVL.

CDR3 in amino acids: CASSLAVNTEAFF. In DNA form, the CDR3 reads TGTGCCAGCAGCTTGGCGGTGAACACTGAAGCTTTCTTT. The chain couples TRBV11-3 to TRBJ1-1; D remains unclear. Trimming stripped 3 bases from V and 0 bases from J, with 5 bases between. The CDR3 has 13 amino acids. Germline V lookup: CDR1 SGHNT, CDR2 YENEEA.

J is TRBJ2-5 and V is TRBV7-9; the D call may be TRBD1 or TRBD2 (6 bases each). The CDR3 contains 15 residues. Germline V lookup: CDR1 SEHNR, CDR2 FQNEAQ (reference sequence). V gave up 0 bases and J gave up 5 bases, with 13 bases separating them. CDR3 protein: CASSLATGGRETQYF. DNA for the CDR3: TGTGCCAGCAGCTTAGCTACCGGGGGCCGGGAGACCCAGTACTTC. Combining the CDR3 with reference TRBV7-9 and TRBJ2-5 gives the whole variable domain DTGVSQNPRHKITKRGQNVTFRCDPISEHNRLYWYRQTLGQGPEFLTYFQNEAQLEKSRLLSDRFSAERPKGSFSTLEIQRTEQGDSAMYLCASSLATGGRETQYFGPGTRLLVL.

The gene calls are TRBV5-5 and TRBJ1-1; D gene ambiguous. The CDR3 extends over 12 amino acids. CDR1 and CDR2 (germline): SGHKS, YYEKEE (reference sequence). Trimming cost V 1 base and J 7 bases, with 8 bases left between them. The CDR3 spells CASSLFEYEAFF. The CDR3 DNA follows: TGTGCCAGCAGCTTGTTTGAGTATGAAGCTTTCTTT. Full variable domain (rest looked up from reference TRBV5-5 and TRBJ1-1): DAGVTQSPTHLIKTRGQQVTLRCSPISGHKSVSWYQQVLGQGPQFIFQYYEKEERGRGNFPDRFSARQFPNYSSELNVNALLLGDSALYLCASSLFEYEAFFGQGTRLTVV.

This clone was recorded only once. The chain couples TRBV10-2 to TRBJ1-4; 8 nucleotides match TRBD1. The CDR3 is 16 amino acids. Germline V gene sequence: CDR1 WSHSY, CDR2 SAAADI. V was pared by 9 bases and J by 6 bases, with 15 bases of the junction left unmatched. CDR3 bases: TGCGCCAGTAGCCCCGGACAGGGAGAAAACCATGAAAAACTGTTTTTT. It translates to CASSPGQGENHEKLFF.

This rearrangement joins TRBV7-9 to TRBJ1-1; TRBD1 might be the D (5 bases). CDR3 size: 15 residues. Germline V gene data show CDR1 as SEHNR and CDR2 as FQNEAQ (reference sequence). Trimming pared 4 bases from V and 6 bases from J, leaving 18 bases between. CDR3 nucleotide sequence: TGTGCCAGCAGCTCTTTGGGGGAACTCGCGTCTGAAGCTTTCTTT. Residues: CASSSLGELASEAFF. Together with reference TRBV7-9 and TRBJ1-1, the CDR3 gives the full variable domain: DTGVSQNPRHKITKRGQNVTFRCDPISEHNRLYWYRQTLGQGPEFLTYFQNEAQLEKSRLLSDRFSAERPKGSFSTLEIQRTEQGDSAMYLCASSSLGELASEAFFGQGTRLTVV.